Given below is one TCR beta chain in context. The record originates from a study of blood T cell repertoires in COVID-19. Some clones are missing from TCRdb's copy, which holds only in-frame ones; the method was immunoSEQ multiplex PCR. The data contain about 410,000 clones, around 90% of them seen just once; the ten biggest clones take up about 0.57%. The CDR3 covers 15 residues. CDR1 and CDR2 from the germline V gene are LNHNV and YYDKDF (reference sequence). Losses at the gene ends were 9 bases for V and 5 bases for J; bases not matched to a gene: 15. The V gene is TRBV15, the J gene TRBJ2-5, with TRBD1 matching 7 bases. Sequencing used PBMCs or T cells enriched from blood (not recorded which). The TCR was taken from a man younger than 30 who had recovered from COVID-19. The CDR3 nucleotides read TGTGCCACTACTCCGAGGGGGCGGCCGGGGGAGACCCAGTACTTC. It encodes CATTPRGRPGETQYF.